A single TCR beta chain is shown here with its context. Its antigen is still unknown. TCR beta CDR3 sequences were amplified from RNA transcripts. The primer set for the first-round RT-PCR of the TCR CDR3 was HTBI. MiXCR, run by TCRdb on the multiplex PCR reads, gives a single entry per CDR3 protein. Of 500,000 to 550,000 distinct CDR3 sequences in the sample, about 20% were seen once. These data originate in a study of T cells in Graves' hyperthyroidism and ophthalmopathy. Overall study findings and caveats: Ophthalmopathy could be told apart from stable hyperthyroidism with a 13 V-J model.

The CDR3 consists of 13 residues. Trimming cost V 7 bases and J 6 bases; bases outside gene matches: 9. Per germline, CDR1 SNHLY and CDR2 FYNNEI. Material: blood. V gene TRBV2 combines with J gene TRBJ2-7; 7 nucleotides align to TRBD1. The source is a man between 35 and 55 years old with Graves' ophthalmopathy. The CDR3 region has the DNA TGTGCCAGCAATAGACAGGGAGTAAGCGAGCAGTACTTC. Its translation is CASNRQGVSEQYF.